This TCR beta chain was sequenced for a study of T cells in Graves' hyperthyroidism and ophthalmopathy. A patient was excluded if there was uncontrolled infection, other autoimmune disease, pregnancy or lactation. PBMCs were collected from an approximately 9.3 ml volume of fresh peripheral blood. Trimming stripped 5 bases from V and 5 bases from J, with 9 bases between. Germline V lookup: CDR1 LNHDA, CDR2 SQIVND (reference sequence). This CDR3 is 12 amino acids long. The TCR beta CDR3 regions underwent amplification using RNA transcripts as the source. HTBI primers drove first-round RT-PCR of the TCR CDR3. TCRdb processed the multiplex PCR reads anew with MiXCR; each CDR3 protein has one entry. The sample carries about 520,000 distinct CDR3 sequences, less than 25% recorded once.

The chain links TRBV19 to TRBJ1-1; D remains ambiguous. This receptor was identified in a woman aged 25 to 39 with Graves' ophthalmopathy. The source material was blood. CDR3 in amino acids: CASSGWWTEAFF. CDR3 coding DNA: TGTGCCAGTAGTGGCTGGTGGACTGAAGCTTTCTTT.